The 22 T cell receptor beta chains given below trace back to one sample, sequenced in a study of blood T cell repertoires in COVID-19. The method was immunoSEQ multiplex PCR; TCRdb's version includes in-frame clones alone and lacks a portion of them. The sample lists 200,000 to 250,000 clones, roughly 89% seen once, with roughly 16% in the top ten. What was sequenced was PBMCs or T cells enriched from blood (not recorded which). Source of these receptors: a young man who had been exposed to COVID-19.

This clone was observed a handful of times. The CDR3 sequence: CASRVGEIYGYTF. The CDR3 coding sequence is TGTGCCAGCAGGGTCGGAGAGATCTATGGCTACACCTTC. This chain links TRBV2 with TRBJ1-2; D is ambiguous. With 6 bases removed from V and 4 bases from J, the gap between germline ends came to 12 bases. The germline V gene encodes CDR1 SNHLY and CDR2 FYNNEI. The CDR3 loop spans 13 amino acids.

This clone turned up a few times. The chain joins TRBV11-2 to TRBJ2-7, with D possibly TRBD2 on 5 matching bases. The CDR3 is 13 amino acids. The V gene lost 1 base and the J gene lost 4 bases, with 8 bases spanning the gap. Germline V gene data show CDR1 as SGHAT and CDR2 as FQNNGV. The CDR3 protein is CASSLGREYEQYF. The CDR3, as DNA: TGTGCCAGCAGCTTAGGTCGGGAATACGAGCAGTACTTC.

The CDR3 DNA is TGCGCCAGCAGCTTCACAGGGCACTATGGCTACACCTTC. Translated: CASSFTGHYGYTF. The chain combines TRBV5-1 with TRBJ1-2, with D perhaps matching TRBD1 (6 bases). CDR1 SGHRS and CDR2 YFSETQ come from the germline V gene. This CDR3 comprises 13 residues. V lost 2 bases to trimming and J lost 3 bases, with 8 bases between them.

The J gene is TRBJ1-4, the V gene TRBV9; a possible D gene is TRBD1 (6 bases). This CDR3 spans 14 amino acids. CDR1 is SGDLS, CDR2 YYNGEE, per germline. V was clipped by 2 bases and J by 7 bases, with 12 bases between them. CDR3: CASSVQGFGEKLFF. The CDR3 bases are TGTGCCAGCAGCGTTCAGGGGTTTGGTGAAAAACTGTTTTTT.

The chain recombines TRBV9 with TRBJ1-4; the match to TRBD1 covers 7 bases. V shed 0 bases and J 5 bases; nucleotides not matched to a gene: 1. The CDR3 consists of 14 residues. Germline assignment: CDR1 SGDLS and CDR2 YYNGEE. CDR3 region: CASSVAGQNEKLFF. In DNA, the CDR3 is TGTGCCAGCAGCGTAGCGGGACAGAATGAAAAACTGTTTTTT.

The chain carries TRBV10-3 and TRBJ2-7; D possibly corresponds to TRBD2 (6 bases). The V end lost 10 bases, the J end lost 2 bases, and 24 bases lay between the germline ends. Per germline, CDR1 ENHRY and CDR2 SYGVKD. This CDR3 has 16 amino acids. CDR3 bases: TGTGCCACTAGGCAAATGCCCCCTAGCGACCCCTACGAGCAGTACTTC. Translating it yields CATRQMPPSDPYEQYF.

The chain couples TRBV11-2 to TRBJ1-1, with 7 nucleotides matching TRBD1. The CDR3 loop spans 15 amino acids. From germline, CDR1 is SGHAT and CDR2 FQNNGV. The J segment lost 11 bases and the V segment lost 4 bases, leaving 16 bases of the junction unmatched. The DNA for the CDR3 is TGTGCCAGCAGCTCCATCCGCAGGGGGACACGGGGCGCTTTCTTT. Its translation: CASSSIRRGTRGAFF.

The chain links TRBV27 to TRBJ1-5; D call uncertain. Germline V gene sequence: CDR1 MNHEY, CDR2 SMNVEV (reference sequence). The CDR3 is 12 residues long. The V end was cut by 9 bases, the J end by 0 bases, with 6 bases between. DNA for the CDR3: TGTGCCAGACAAAGTAGCAATCAGCCCCAGCATTTT. It yields the protein CARQSSNQPQHF.

The rearrangement links TRBV7-9 to TRBJ1-1, with 7 bases that match TRBD1. CDR3 length: 15 amino acids. The J segment lost 5 bases and the V segment lost 5 bases, leaving 11 bases of the junction unmatched. Germline CDR1 reads SEHNR; CDR2 reads FQNEAQ (reference sequence). The CDR3 bases are TGTGCCAGCAGCCTAAAGACAGGGAGTTGGACTGAAGCTTTCTTT. As protein: CASSLKTGSWTEAFF.

The gene calls are TRBV6-2 or TRBV6-3 and TRBJ1-6, with D unclear. Germline V gene lookup returns CDR1 MNHEY and CDR2 SVGEGT. This CDR3 is built from 14 residues. Trimming shortened V by 2 bases and J by 11 bases, and 13 bases separated the two germline ends. In nucleotides, the CDR3 is TGTGCCAGCAGTTACGGCGCGGTATGGGCACCCCTCCACTTT. This gives the protein CASSYGAVWAPLHF.

V gene TRBV2 combines with J gene TRBJ2-5; the match to TRBD2 covers 13 bases. The J segment lost 9 bases and the V segment lost 11 bases, leaving 9 bases of the junction unmatched. This CDR3 is 13 amino acids long. CDR1 and CDR2 from the germline V gene are SNHLY and FYNNEI. In DNA form, the CDR3 reads TGTGCCGGCCGGACTAGCGGGGGCCGGCCCCAGTACTTC. Its translation is CAGRTSGGRPQYF. Combining the CDR3 with reference TRBV2 and TRBJ2-5 gives the whole variable domain EPEVTQTPSHQVTQMGQEVILRCVPISNHLYFYWYRQILGQKVEFLVSFYNNEISEKSEIFDDQFSVERPDGSNFTLKIRSTKLEDSAMYFCAGRTSGGRPQYFGPGTRLLVL.

This sequence joins TRBV5-4 and TRBJ2-3; perhaps TRBD2 as D (6 bases). The CDR3 has 16 residues. The V and J ends lost 0 bases and 3 bases respectively, with 14 bases between them. CDR1 is SGHNT, CDR2 YYREEE, per germline (reference sequence). CDR3 nucleotide sequence: TGTGCCAGCAGCTTGGCCGGGGGTACAAATACAGATACGCAGTATTTT. It is translated as CASSLAGGTNTDTQYF.

This clone was found once. The genes are TRBV5-1 and TRBJ2-5, with D hard to call. Germline values: CDR1 SGHRS, CDR2 YFSETQ. There are 16 residues in the CDR3. Trimming stripped 4 bases from V and 4 bases from J, with 20 bases between. CDR3 DNA: TGCGCCAGCAGCATCTTGGCCCCGACTGTGACAGAGACCCAGTACTTC. Translated, it gives CASSILAPTVTETQYF. Using reference TRBV5-1 and TRBJ2-5 for the parts outside the CDR3, the full variable domain is KAGVTQTPRYLIKTRGQQVTLSCSPISGHRSVSWYQQTPGQGLQFLFEYFSETQRNKGNFPGRFSGRQFSNSRSEMNVSTLELGDSALYLCASSILAPTVTETQYFGPGTRLLVL.

About this clone: The junction does not match germline at one end; this may be a read error. This rearrangement joins TRBV5-1 to TRBJ1-2; D remains ambiguous. CDR3 length: 11 residues. Germline CDR1 SGHRS, CDR2 YFSETQ. This CDR3 reads CASSWMETPIF. Here the CDR3 DNA reads TGCGCCAGCAGCTGGATGGAGACGCCTATCTTC.

The rearrangement links TRBV19 to TRBJ2-3; weak D call: TRBD1 (6 bases). The V end was cut by 4 bases, the J end by 3 bases, with 11 bases between. There are 14 residues in the CDR3. In germline, CDR1 is LNHDA, CDR2 SQIVND (reference sequence). The CDR3 DNA is TGTGCCAGTAGTACGGACAGTTATACAGATACGCAGTATTTT. It specifies CASSTDSYTDTQYF.

The J gene is TRBJ2-1, the V gene TRBV11-3, with a possible D match to TRBD2 (5 bases). This CDR3 has 15 amino acids. The V gene lost 6 bases and the J gene lost 9 bases, with 21 bases spanning the gap. Germline V gives CDR1 SGHNT, CDR2 YENEEA. The CDR3 spells CASSRLVAGVGEQFF. As DNA, the CDR3 is TGTGCCAGCAGTAGACTGGTGGCCGGGGTAGGTGAGCAGTTCTTC. Filled out from reference TRBV11-3 and TRBJ2-1, the complete variable domain reads EAGVVQSPRYKIIEKKQPVAFWCNPISGHNTLYWYLQNLGQGPELLIRYENEEAVDDSQLPKDRFSAERLKGVDSTLKIQPAELGDSAVYLCASSRLVAGVGEQFFGPGTRLTVL.

The V call is TRBV15, the J call TRBJ2-2; D possibly corresponds to TRBD1 (6 bases). V shed 8 bases and J shed 4 bases, with 11 bases lying between them. The CDR3 consists of 13 residues. CDR1 LNHNV and CDR2 YYDKDF come from the germline V gene (reference sequence). Written as DNA, the CDR3 is TGTGCCACCCCCAAAGGGGGCACCGGGGAGCTGTTTTTT. Protein product: CATPKGGTGELFF.

The rearrangement links TRBV5-1 to TRBJ1-1, with D perhaps matching TRBD1 (6 bases). Per the germline V gene, CDR1 is SGHRS and CDR2 is YFSETQ. Trimming removed 4 bases from V and 0 bases from J, with 7 bases in between. The CDR3 is made up of 13 amino acids. DNA for the CDR3: TGCGCCAGCAGCCCAGGGGTGAACACTGAAGCTTTCTTT. Translated, it gives CASSPGVNTEAFF.

The genes are TRBV5-6 and TRBJ2-2, with 8 bases aligning to TRBD1. V shed 6 bases and J 1 base; nucleotides not matched to a gene: 5. CDR3 length: 15 residues. The germline gives CDR1 SGHDT, CDR2 YYEEEE. Here the CDR3 reads CASTKGTGNTGELFF. CDR3 sequence (DNA): TGTGCCAGCACCAAAGGGACAGGGAACACCGGGGAGCTGTTTTTT.

The chain has TRBV4-1 and TRBJ2-1; 8 nucleotides line up with TRBD2. Germline CDR1 and CDR2: MGHRA and YSYEKL. The trim removed 3 bases at V and 7 bases at J, leaving 17 bases unmatched. This CDR3 is built from 18 residues. CDR3 sequence: CASSHMAPRGGLGNEQFF. CDR3 DNA: TGCGCCAGCAGCCACATGGCGCCCCGGGGGGGCCTGGGAAATGAGCAGTTCTTC.

The genes are TRBV7-2 and TRBJ2-1; 9 nucleotides line up with TRBD2. Per the germline V gene, CDR1 is SGHTA and CDR2 is FQGNSA. This CDR3 is built from 15 residues. The trim removed 1 base at V and 9 bases at J, leaving 7 bases unmatched. The CDR3 DNA reads as TGTGCCAGCAGCTTAGTGAGCGGGGGGCTCAGTGAGCAGTTCTTC. Residues: CASSLVSGGLSEQFF.

This clone was detected a few times. J is TRBJ2-3 and V is TRBV30; 10 bases fit TRBD2. Per germline, CDR1 GTSNPN and CDR2 SVGIG (reference sequence). The CDR3 extends over 15 amino acids. V trimming: 7 bases; J trimming: 2 bases; junction bases outside the gene matches: 9. The CDR3 DNA follows: TGTGCCTCCACCCCTCTAGCGGGGGTCACAGATACGCAGTATTTT. Its protein is CASTPLAGVTDTQYF.